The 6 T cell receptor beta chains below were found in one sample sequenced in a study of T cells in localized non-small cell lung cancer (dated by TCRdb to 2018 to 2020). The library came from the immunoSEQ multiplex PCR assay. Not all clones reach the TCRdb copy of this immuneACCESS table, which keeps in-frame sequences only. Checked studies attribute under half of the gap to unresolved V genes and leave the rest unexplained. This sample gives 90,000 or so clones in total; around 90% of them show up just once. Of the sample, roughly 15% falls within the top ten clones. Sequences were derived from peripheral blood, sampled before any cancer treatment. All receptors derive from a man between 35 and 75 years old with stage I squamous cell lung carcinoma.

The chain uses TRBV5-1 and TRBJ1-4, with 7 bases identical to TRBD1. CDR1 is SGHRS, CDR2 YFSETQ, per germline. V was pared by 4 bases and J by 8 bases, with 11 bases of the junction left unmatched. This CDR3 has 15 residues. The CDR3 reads CASSTGTAGREKLFF. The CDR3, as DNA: TGCGCCAGCAGCACGGGGACAGCCGGAAGGGAAAAACTGTTTTTT.

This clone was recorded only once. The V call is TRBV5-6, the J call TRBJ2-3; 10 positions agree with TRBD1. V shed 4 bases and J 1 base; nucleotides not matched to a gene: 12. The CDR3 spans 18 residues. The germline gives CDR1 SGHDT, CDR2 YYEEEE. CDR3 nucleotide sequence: TGTGCCAGCAGCGGCGACGGGGACAGGGGCGTTGGCACAGATACGCAGTATTTT. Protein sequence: CASSGDGDRGVGTDTQYF.

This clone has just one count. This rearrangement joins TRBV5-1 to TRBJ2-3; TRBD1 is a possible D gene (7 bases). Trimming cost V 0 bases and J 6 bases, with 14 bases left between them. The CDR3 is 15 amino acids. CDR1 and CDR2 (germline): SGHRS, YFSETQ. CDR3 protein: CASSLGGAGGDTQYF. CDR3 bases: TGCGCCAGCAGCTTGGGAGGTGCAGGGGGGGATACGCAGTATTTT.

The CDR3 spells CASSLMGEGEQFF. DNA for the CDR3: TGCGCCAGCAGCTTGATGGGGGAGGGTGAGCAGTTCTTC. J is TRBJ2-1 and V is TRBV5-1; 7 bases align to TRBD2. V gave up 1 base and J gave up 9 bases; unmatched junction bases: 4. Germline V gives CDR1 SGHRS, CDR2 YFSETQ. This CDR3 is 13 amino acids long. The entire variable domain, with the rest obtained from reference TRBV5-1 and TRBJ2-1, is as follows: KAGVTQTPRYLIKTRGQQVTLSCSPISGHRSVSWYQQTPGQGLQFLFEYFSETQRNKGNFPGRFSGRQFSNSRSEMNVSTLELGDSALYLCASSLMGEGEQFFGPGTRLTVL.

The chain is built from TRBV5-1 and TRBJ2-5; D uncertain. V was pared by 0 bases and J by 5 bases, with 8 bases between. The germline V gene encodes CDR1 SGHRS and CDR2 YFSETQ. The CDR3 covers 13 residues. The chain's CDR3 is CASSLGSGETQYF. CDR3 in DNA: TGCGCCAGCAGCTTGGGTTCTGGGGAGACCCAGTACTTC.

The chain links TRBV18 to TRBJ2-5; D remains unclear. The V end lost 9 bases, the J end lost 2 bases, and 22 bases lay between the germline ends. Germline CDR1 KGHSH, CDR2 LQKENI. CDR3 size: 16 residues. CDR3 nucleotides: TGTGCCAGTAAACCTCCCGGTGGATCGAGTCAAGAGACCCAGTACTTC. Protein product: CASKPPGGSSQETQYF.